The 7 T cell receptor beta chains listed next were all sequenced from one sample in a study of blood T cell repertoires in COVID-19. Clones were read by immunoSEQ multiplex PCR, and TCRdb kept only the in-frame ones, dropping some. There are 150,000 or so clones in the sample; less than 85% occur only once, and around 4.3% lies in the top ten. The material sequenced was PBMCs or T cells enriched from blood (not recorded which). The receptors shown here come from a woman between 50 and 59 years old who had recovered from COVID-19.

V and J are TRBV7-8 and TRBJ2-7, with TRBD1 matching over 10 bases. The V and J ends lost 1 base and 0 bases, in that order; junction bases with no gene match: 6. The CDR3 runs to 17 residues. Looked up from germline, CDR1 is SGHVS and CDR2 is FQNEAQ. CDR3 nucleotide sequence: TGTGCCAGCAGCTTAGGGACAGGGGGGCTGAGCTCCTACGAGCAGTACGTC. It translates to CASSLGTGGLSSYEQYV.

The chain combines TRBV28 with TRBJ1-5; D may be TRBD1 (6 bases). The CDR3 spans 16 residues. In germline, CDR1 is MDHEN, CDR2 SYDVKM. V lost 7 bases, J lost 0 bases, and 16 bases lay in between. The CDR3 nucleotides are TGTGCCAGCAACGTCCTAGGGGGAAATAGCAATCAGCCCCAGCATTTT. Translated: CASNVLGGNSNQPQHF.

The gene calls are TRBV2 and TRBJ1-1; TRBD1 agrees at 9 bases. Germline V gives CDR1 SNHLY, CDR2 FYNNEI. Unmatched junction bases numbered 15, after V lost 9 bases and J lost 4 bases. The CDR3 is 16 residues long. The CDR3 nucleotides are TGTGCCAGAGGGGGCCGCCGGGACAGGGACCCCACTGAAGCTTTCTTT. This translates into CARGGRRDRDPTEAFF.

The V gene is TRBV28, the J gene TRBJ1-2; D may be TRBD1 (6 bases). Germline loops: CDR1 MDHEN, CDR2 SYDVKM. V lost 3 bases, J lost 4 bases, and 12 bases lay in between. The CDR3 runs 14 residues. CDR3: CASSFHGGAYGYTF. The CDR3 DNA reads TGTGCCAGCAGTTTTCACGGGGGGGCCTATGGCTACACCTTC.

The J gene is TRBJ1-4, the V gene TRBV2, with TRBD1 matching over 7 bases. Germline assignment: CDR1 SNHLY and CDR2 FYNNEI. The V gene end was trimmed by 6 bases and the J gene end by 7 bases; junction bases not matched to a gene: 11. This CDR3 is 15 amino acids long. CDR3 loop: CASSKERGLREKLFF. The CDR3 nucleotides read TGTGCCAGCAGCAAAGAGAGGGGGCTACGTGAAAAACTGTTTTTT.

V gene TRBV28 combines with J gene TRBJ2-4, with TRBD1 as a possible D gene (6 bases). Germline CDR1 and CDR2: MDHEN and SYDVKM. CDR3 length equals 13 residues. V lost 9 bases and J lost 6, with 15 bases in between. The CDR3, as DNA: TGTGCCAGTAGGGGGACATCCCTAAACATTCAGTACTTC. The encoded protein is CASRGTSLNIQYF. Together with reference TRBV28 and TRBJ2-4, the CDR3 gives the full variable domain: DVKVTQSSRYLVKRTGEKVFLECVQDMDHENMFWYRQDPGLGLRLIYFSYDVKMKEKGDIPEGYSVSREKKERFSLILESASTNQTSMYLCASRGTSLNIQYFGAGTRLSVL.

The chain joins TRBV5-1 to TRBJ1-2; TRBD1 matches at 10 bases. The CDR3 is 16 amino acids. Unmatched junction bases numbered 7, after V lost 0 bases and J lost 5 bases. Germline-derived CDR1 and CDR2 are SGHRS and YFSETQ. The CDR3: CASSLGSPGQGYGYTF. CDR3 DNA: TGCGCCAGCAGCTTGGGCTCACCGGGACAGGGGTATGGCTACACCTTC. Based on the CDR3 plus reference TRBV5-1 and TRBJ1-2, the full variable domain is KAGVTQTPRYLIKTRGQQVTLSCSPISGHRSVSWYQQTPGQGLQFLFEYFSETQRNKGNFPGRFSGRQFSNSRSEMNVSTLELGDSALYLCASSLGSPGQGYGYTFGSGTRLTVV.